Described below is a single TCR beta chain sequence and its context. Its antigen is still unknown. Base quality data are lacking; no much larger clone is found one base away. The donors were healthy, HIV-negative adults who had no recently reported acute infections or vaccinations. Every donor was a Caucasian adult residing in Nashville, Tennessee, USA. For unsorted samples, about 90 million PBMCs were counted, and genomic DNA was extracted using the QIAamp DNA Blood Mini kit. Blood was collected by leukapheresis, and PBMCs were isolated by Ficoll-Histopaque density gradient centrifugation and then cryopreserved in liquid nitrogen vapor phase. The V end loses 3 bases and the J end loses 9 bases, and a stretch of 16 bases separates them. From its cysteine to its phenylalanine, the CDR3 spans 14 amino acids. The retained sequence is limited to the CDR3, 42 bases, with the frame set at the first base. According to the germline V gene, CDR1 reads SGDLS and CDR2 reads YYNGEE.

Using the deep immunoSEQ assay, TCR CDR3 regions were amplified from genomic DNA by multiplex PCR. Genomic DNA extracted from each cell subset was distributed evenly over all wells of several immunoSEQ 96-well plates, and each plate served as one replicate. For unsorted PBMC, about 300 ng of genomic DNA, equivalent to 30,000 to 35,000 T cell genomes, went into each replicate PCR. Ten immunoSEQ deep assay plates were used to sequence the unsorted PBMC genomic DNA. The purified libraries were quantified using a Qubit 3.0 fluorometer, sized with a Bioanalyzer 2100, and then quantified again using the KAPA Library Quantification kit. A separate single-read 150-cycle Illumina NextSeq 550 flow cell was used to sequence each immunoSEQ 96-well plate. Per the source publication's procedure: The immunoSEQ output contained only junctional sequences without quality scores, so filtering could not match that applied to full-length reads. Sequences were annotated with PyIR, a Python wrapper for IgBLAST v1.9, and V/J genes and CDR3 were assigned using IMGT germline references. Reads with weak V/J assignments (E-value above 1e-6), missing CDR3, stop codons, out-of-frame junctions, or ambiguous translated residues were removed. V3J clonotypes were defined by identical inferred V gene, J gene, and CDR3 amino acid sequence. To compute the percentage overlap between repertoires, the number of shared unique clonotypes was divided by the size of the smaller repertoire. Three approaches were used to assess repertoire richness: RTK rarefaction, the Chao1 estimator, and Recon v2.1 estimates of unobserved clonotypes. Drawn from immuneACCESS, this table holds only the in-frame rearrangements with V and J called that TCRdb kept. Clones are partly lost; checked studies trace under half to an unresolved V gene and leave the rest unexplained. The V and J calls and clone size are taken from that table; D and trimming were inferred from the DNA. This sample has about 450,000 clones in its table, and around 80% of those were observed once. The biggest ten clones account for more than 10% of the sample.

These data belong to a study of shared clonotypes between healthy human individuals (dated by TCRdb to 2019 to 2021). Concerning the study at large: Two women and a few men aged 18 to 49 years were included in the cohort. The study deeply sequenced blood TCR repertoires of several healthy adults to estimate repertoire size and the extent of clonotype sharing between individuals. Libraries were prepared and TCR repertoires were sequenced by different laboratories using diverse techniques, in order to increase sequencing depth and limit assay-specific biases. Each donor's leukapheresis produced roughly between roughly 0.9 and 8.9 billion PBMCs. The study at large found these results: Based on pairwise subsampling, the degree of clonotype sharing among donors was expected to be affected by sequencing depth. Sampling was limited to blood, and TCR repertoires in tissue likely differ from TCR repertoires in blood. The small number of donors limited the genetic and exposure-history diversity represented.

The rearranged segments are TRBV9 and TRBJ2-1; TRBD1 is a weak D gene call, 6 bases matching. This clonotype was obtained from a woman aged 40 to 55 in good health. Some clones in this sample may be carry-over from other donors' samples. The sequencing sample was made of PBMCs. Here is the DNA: TGTGCCAGCAGCGCTGGACAGCAAGGGGGTGAGCAGTTCTTC. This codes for CASSAGQQGGEQFF.